The clone carrying this T cell receptor beta chain was picked up many times. Each diagnosis drew on symptoms, thyroxine, TRAb, thyroid ultrasound and orbital computed tomography findings. The investigators amplified TCR beta CDR3 regions from RNA transcripts. The HTBI primer set served for first-round RT-PCR of the TCR CDR3. MiXCR, applied by TCRdb to the multiplex PCR reads, yields one record per CDR3 protein. The sample carries around 690,000 distinct CDR3 sequences, 17% recorded once. These data are taken from a study of T cells in Graves' hyperthyroidism and ophthalmopathy. Germline assignment: CDR1 SGHTA and CDR2 FQGTGA. V was cut by 1 base and J by 9 bases, with 10 bases left in between. The CDR3 length is 13 residues.

The receptor comes from a man in his forties or fifties with Graves' hyperthyroidism. This chain links TRBV7-3 with TRBJ2-1, with D hard to call. Sequenced input: blood. CDR3 loop: CASSLSPGTEQFF. The CDR3 DNA sequence: TGTGCCAGCAGCTTAAGCCCGGGCACTGAGCAGTTCTTC.